This TCR beta chain was retrieved from a study of beta chain features in type 1 diabetes. V dropped 1 base and J dropped 6 bases, with 4 bases sitting between them. CDR1 and CDR2 (germline): SNHLY, FYNNEI. The CDR3 extends over 11 amino acids. This clone was observed a few times. Its cognate antigen is unknown. General study points: TCRB rearrangement may or may not be influenced by HLA type; here this remained unresolved. Sampled from patients, naive, central memory and Treg TCRB repertoires appeared more similar than those sampled from healthy donors. A moderate, significant TCRB CDR3 shortening appeared in type 1 diabetes across four CD4+ subsets.

The whole isolated RNA underwent reverse transcription, so sequencing captured expressed TCRB transcripts. Sequencing used immunoSEQ multiplex PCR; TCRdb keeps in-frame clones, though not all of them. The repertoire holds approximately 730,000 clones, with around an eighth as singletons. Specimen: naive CD4+ T cells from blood. The chain combines TRBV2 with TRBJ2-7; D gene ambiguous. The sequence was collected from a young man with type 1 diabetes. The CDR3 nucleotides read TGTGCCAGCAGTGAAGAGGGCGAGCAGTACTTC. This translates into CASSEEGEQYF.